These T cell receptor beta chains were read from a single sample in a study of patients and donors after allogeneic stem cell transplantation. TCRdb recomputed calls from the RT-PCR reads with MiXCR, one row per CDR3 protein. The data hold some 880,000 distinct CDR3 sequences, with more than 15% observed a single time. The sample taken for sequencing was blood, either unsorted or a sorted T cell fraction (not recorded which). The receptors stem from a human donor who was either an allogeneic HSCT recipient or a stem cell or donor lymphocyte infusion donor (not recorded which). It is not recorded whose cells these are; they may come from a transplant donor. Both conserved end residues are part of each CDR3.

TRBV20-1 | CSARVFGRRADGYTF
TRBV7-3 | CASSLLAGGLNEQFF
TRBV13 | CASSSRLAGGSETQYF
TRBV4-3 | CASSQEVGGNQPQHF
TRBV20-1 | CSATRLYVGLYTF
TRBV20-1 | CSAHPGGNGGELFF
TRBV29-1 | CSVGEGRGETQYF
TRBV30 | CAWSVKETQYF
TRBV4-1 | CASSLLQREGDTQYF
TRBV12-3/TRBV12-4 | CASTAPGRLKDGYTF
TRBV10-3 | CAIGKTDHSNQPQHF
TRBV5-1 | CASRSGDNTGELFF
TRBV29-1 | CSVALSWGADTQYF
TRBV7-9 | CASSLGPLSQHF
TRBV6-2/TRBV6-3 | CASSLLDSGDTDTQYF
TRBV27 | CASSFSPSGRDDTQYF
TRBV5-1 | CASSGRDQFFQYF
TRBV20-1 | CSATRRGTHQPQHF
TRBV29-1 | CSVEFSHTEAFF
TRBV20-1 | CSARPYLGHPVYGYTF
TRBV3-1 | CASSQGLAGDYEQYF
TRBV12-3/TRBV12-4 | CASSGWANLAGELFF
TRBV7-2 | CASSLDRGYTGELFF
TRBV12-3/TRBV12-4 | CASSFSTVIIF
TRBV10-2 | CASSSGQGVTEAFF
TRBV7-3 | CASSSQGLGYTF
TRBV12-3/TRBV12-4 | CASTPQGTQGAFF
TRBV6-5 | CASSYAASGAGETQYF
TRBV4-1 | CATRQIGGGNQPQHF
TRBV18 | CASSPVGGESPLHF
TRBV7-3 | CASSAKGVQPQHF
TRBV20-1 | CSAEDTPYNEQFF
TRBV7-2 | CASSLGPGANEKLFF
TRBV24-1 | CATSDSTGVVVTDTQYF
TRBV7-3 | CASSLRGQVSDEQFF
TRBV5-6 | CASSITPSADTQYF
TRBV3-1 | CASSLTGTGGMGNQPQHF
TRBV6-4 | CASSRTSGASYEQYF
TRBV18 | CASSLPNRDTEAFF
TRBV5-1 | CASSRQDTGELFF